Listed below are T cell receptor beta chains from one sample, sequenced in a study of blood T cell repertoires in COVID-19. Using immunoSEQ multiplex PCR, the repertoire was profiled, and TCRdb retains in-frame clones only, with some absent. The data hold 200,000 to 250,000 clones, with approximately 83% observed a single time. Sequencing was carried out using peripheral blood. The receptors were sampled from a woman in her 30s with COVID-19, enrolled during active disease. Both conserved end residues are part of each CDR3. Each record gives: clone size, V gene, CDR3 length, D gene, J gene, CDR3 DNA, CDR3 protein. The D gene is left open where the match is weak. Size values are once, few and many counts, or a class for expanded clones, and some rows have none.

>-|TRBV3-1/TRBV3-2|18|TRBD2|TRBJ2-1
TGTGCCAGCAGCCAGCCTTGGACTAGCGGGAGTTTGTACAATGAGCAGTTCTTC
CASSQPWTSGSLYNEQFF
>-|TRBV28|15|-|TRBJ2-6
TGTGCCAGCAGCCGAACAGAGACTGGGGCCAACGTCCTGACTTTC
CASSRTETGANVLTF
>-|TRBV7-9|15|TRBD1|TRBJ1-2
TGTGCCAGCAGCTTACCGGGCAGGGGGGTGTATGGCTACACCTTC
CASSLPGRGVYGYTF
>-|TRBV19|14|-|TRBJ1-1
TGTGCCAGTACCCCCAGGGTATCGAACACTGAAGCTTTCTTT
CASTPRVSNTEAFF
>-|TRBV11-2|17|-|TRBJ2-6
TGTGCCAGCAGCTTACGTCCAGCGAGCTCTGGGGCCAACGTCCTGACTTTC
CASSLRPASSGANVLTF
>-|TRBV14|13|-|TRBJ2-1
TGTGCCAGCAGCCCCCGGCGGGACAATGAGCAGTTCTTC
CASSPRRDNEQFF
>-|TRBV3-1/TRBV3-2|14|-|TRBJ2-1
TGTGCCAGCAGCCAGGGACAAACCCTCAATGAGCAGTTCTTC
CASSQGQTLNEQFF
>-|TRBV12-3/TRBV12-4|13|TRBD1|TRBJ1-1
TGTGCCAGCAGGACAGGGGGGAACACTGAAGCTTTCTTT
CASRTGGNTEAFF
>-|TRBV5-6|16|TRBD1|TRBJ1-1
TGTGCCAGCAGCTTGAAGGGGGCCCTGTCGAACACTGAAGCTTTCTTT
CASSLKGALSNTEAFF
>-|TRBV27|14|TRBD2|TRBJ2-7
TGTGCCAGCAGGCCACTAGCGAACTCCTACGAGCAGTACTTC
CASRPLANSYEQYF
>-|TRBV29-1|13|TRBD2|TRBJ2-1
TGCAGCGCCTTGACTAGCGGGACTGGTGAGCAGTTCTTC
CSALTSGTGEQFF
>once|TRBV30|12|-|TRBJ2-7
TGTGCCTGGAGTGTTGGGAGCTACGAGCAGTACTTC
CAWSVGSYEQYF
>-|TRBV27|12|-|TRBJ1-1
TGTGCCAGCAGTTTTTCAGGGGCTGAAGCTTTCTTT
CASSFSGAEAFF